The clone carrying this TCR beta chain has only a few counts. The antigen is unknown. A single record per CDR3 protein comes from TCRdb applying MiXCR to the reads. The sample includes fewer than 400,000 distinct CDR3 sequences, roughly 18% of them seen just once. The data stem from a study of T cell repertoires in cytomegalovirus infection. Study at large: Signatures in public TCR beta sequences pointed to both CMV infection and matching HLA type.

Points from the study as a whole: Within the response measured ex vivo, HLA-C-restricted CMV-specific TCR beta clonotypes were dominant. Accumulated public TCR beta family frequency recognized individuals carrying CMV together with the relevant HLA.

The CDR3 totals 13 residues. The V gene lost 4 bases and the J gene lost 7 bases, with 11 bases spanning the gap. The J gene is TRBJ1-5, the V gene TRBV12-3 or TRBV12-4, with D possibly TRBD1 on 6 matching bases. This TCR came from a human donor in good health (CMV status not recorded). Some clones in this sample may be carry-over from other donors' samples. Sequencing was performed on PBMCs. CDR3 bases: TGTGCCAGCAGTTCAGACAGGTTCCAGCCCCAGCATTTT. Translating gives CASSSDRFQPQHF.